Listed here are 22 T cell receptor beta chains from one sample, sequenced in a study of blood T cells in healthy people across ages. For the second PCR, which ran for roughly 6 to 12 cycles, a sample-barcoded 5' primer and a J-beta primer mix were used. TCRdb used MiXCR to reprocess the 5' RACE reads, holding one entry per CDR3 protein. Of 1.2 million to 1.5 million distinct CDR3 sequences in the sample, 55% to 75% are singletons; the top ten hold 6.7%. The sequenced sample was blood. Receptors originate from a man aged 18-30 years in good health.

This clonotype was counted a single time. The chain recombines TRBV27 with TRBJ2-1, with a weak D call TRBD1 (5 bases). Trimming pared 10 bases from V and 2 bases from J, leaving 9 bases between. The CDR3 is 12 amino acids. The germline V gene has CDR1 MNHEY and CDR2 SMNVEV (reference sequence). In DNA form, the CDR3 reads TGTGCCACTTCAGGGCCCTACAATGAGCAGTTCTTC. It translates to CATSGPYNEQFF.

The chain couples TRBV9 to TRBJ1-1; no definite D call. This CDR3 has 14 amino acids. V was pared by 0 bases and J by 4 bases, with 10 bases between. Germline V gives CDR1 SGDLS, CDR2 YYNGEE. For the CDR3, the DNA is TGTGCCAGCAGCGTAGTCGCAGGAAGCACTGAAGCTTTCTTT. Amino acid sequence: CASSVVAGSTEAFF.

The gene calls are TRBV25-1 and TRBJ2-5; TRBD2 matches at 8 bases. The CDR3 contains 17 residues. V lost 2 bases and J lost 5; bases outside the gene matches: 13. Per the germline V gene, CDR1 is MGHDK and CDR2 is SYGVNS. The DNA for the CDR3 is TGTGCCAGCAGTGAAGGGGGGAAAGGCGGGGGGACGGAGACCCAGTACTTC. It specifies CASSEGGKGGGTETQYF. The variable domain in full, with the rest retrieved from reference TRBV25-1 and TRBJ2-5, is EADIYQTPRYLVIGTGKKITLECSQTMGHDKMYWYQQDPGMELHLIHYSYGVNSTEKGDLSSESTVSRIRTEHFPLTLESARPSHTSQYLCASSEGGKGGGTETQYFGPGTRLLVL.

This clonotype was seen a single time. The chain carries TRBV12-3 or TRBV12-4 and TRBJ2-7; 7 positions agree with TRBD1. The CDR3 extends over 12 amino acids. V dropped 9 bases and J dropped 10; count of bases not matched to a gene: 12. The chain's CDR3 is CASSDRYFSQYF. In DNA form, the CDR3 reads TGTGCCAGTTCGGACAGGTACTTTTCACAGTACTTC.

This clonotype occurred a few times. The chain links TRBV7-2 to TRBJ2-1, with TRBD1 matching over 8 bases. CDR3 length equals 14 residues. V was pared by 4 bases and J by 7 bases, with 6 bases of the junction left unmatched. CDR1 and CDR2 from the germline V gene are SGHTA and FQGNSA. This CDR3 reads CASSSRTGLNEQFF. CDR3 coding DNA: TGTGCCAGCAGCTCTAGGACAGGGCTGAATGAGCAGTTCTTC.

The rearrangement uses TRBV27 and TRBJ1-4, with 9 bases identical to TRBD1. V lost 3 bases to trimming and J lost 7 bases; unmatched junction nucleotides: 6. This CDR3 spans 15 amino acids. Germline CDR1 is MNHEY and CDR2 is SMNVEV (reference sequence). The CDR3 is CASSFVGQGLEKLFF. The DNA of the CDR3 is TGTGCCAGCAGTTTTGTGGGACAGGGTCTTGAAAAACTGTTTTTT.

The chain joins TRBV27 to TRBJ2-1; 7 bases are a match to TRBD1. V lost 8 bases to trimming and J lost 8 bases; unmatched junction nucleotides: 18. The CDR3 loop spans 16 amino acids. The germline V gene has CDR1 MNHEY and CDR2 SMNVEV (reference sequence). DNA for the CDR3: TGTGCCAGCTCCCCGGGCGACAGGGTTGGCCTCCATGAGCAGTTCTTC. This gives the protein CASSPGDRVGLHEQFF.

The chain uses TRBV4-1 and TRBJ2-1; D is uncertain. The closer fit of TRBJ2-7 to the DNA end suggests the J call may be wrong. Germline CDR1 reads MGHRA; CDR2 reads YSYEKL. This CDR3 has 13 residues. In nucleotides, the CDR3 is TGCGCCAGCAGCCAAGATCCCTGGATCGAGCAGTACTTC. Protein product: CASSQDPWIEQYF.

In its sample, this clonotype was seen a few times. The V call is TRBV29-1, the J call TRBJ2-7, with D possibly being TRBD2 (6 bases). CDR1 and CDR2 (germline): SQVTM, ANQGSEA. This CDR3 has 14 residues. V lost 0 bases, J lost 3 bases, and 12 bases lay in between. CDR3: CSVEEREDGYEQYF. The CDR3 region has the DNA TGCAGCGTTGAAGAGAGGGAGGATGGCTACGAGCAGTACTTC.

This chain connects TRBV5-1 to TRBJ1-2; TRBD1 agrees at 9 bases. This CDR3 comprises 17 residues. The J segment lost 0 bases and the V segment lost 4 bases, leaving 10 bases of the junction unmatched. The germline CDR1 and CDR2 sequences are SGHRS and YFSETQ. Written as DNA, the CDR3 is TGCGCCAGCAGCCCCTGGACAGGGGAGTCCGCTAACTATGGCTACACCTTC. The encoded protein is CASSPWTGESANYGYTF.

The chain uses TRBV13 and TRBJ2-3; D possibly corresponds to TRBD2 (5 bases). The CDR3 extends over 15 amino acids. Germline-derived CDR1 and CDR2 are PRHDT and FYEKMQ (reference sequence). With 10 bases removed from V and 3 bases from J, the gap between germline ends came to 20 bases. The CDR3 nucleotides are TGTGCCACCCATCGGGGTGGAGGTGGGACAGATACGCAGTATTTT. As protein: CATHRGGGGTDTQYF. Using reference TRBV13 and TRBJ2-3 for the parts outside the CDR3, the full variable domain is AAGVIQSPRHLIKEKRETATLKCYPIPRHDTVYWYQQGPGQDPQFLISFYEKMQSDKGSIPDRFSAQQFSDYHSELNMSSLELGDSALYFCATHRGGGGTDTQYFGPGTRLTVL.

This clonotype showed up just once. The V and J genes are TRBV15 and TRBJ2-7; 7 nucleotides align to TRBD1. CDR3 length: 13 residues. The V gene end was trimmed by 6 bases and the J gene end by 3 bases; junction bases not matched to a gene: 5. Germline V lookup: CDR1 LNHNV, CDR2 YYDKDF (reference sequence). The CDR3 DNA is TGTGCCACCAGTCTTGGGACAGACTACGAGCAGTACTTC. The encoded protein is CATSLGTDYEQYF.

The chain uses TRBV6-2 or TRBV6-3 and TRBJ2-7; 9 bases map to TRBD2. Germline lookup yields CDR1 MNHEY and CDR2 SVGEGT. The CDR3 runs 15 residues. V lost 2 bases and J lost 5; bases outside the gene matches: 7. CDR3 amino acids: CASSYVLAGNNEQYF. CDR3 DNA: TGTGCCAGCAGTTACGTCCTAGCGGGGAACAACGAGCAGTACTTC.

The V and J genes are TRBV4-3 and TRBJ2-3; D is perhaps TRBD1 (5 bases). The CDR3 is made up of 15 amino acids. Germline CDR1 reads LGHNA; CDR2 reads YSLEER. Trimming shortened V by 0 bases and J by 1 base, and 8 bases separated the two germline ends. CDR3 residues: CASSQEQVGTDTQYF. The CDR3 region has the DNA TGCGCCAGCAGCCAAGAACAGGTGGGCACAGATACGCAGTATTTT.

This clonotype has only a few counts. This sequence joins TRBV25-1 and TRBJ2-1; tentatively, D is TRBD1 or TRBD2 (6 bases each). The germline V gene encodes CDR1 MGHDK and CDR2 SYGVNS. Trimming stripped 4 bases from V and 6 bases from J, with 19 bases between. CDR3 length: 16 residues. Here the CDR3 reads CASSGILGGPGNEQFF. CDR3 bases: TGTGCCAGCAGTGGGATTCTAGGGGGGCCGGGCAATGAGCAGTTCTTC.

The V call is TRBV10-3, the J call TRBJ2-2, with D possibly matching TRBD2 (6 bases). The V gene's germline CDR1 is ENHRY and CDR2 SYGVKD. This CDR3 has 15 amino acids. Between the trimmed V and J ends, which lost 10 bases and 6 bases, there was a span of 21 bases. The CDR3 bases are TGTGCCACCCAGCTTAGCGGACAAAGGGCCGGGGAGCTGTTTTTT. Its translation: CATQLSGQRAGELFF.

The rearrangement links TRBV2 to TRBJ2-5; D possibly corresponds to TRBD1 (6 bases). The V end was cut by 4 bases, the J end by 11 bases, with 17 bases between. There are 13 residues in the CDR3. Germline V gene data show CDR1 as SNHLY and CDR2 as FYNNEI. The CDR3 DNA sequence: TGTGCCAGCAGTGGAGCGACAGGCGGAGAGCAGTACTTC. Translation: CASSGATGGEQYF.

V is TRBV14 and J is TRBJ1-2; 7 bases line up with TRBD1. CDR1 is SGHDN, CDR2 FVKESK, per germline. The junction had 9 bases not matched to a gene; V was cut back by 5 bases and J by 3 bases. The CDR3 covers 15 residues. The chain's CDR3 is CASSAAAGGHYGYTF. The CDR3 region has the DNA TGTGCCAGCAGCGCTGCGGCAGGGGGACACTATGGCTACACCTTC. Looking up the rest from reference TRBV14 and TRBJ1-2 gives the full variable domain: EAGVTQFPSHSVIEKGQTVTLRCDPISGHDNLYWYRRVMGKEIKFLLHFVKESKQDESGMPNNRFLAERTGGTYSTLKVQPAELEDSGVYFCASSAAAGGHYGYTFGSGTRLTVV.

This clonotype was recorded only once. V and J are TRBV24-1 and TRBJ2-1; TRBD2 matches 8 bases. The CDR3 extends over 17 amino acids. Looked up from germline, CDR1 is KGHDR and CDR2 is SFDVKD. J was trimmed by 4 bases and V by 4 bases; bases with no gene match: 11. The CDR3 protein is CATSDPLTSGTYNEQFF. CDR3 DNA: TGTGCCACCAGTGACCCCCTTACTAGCGGTACTTACAATGAGCAGTTCTTC.

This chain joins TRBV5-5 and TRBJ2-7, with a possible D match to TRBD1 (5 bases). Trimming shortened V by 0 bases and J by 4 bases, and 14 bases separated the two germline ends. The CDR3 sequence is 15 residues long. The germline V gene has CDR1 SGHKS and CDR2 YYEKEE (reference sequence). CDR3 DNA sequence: TGTGCCAGCAGCTTGGCGATCAGGGATTCTTACGAGCAGTACTTC. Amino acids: CASSLAIRDSYEQYF.

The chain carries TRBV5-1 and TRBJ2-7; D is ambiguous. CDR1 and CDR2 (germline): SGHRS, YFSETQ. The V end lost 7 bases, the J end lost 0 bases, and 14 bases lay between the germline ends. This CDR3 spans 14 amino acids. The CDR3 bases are TGCGCCAGCGGGTCAGTTTACAGCTCCTACGAGCAGTACTTC. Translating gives CASGSVYSSYEQYF.

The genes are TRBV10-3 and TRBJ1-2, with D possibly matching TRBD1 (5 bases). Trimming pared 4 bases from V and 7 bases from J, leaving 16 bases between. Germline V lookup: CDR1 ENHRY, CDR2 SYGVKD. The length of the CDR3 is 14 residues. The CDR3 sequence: CAISGSQGWSGYTF. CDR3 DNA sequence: TGTGCCATCAGTGGAAGTCAGGGTTGGTCTGGCTACACCTTC.